These T cell receptor beta chains were read from a single sample in a study of shared clonotypes between healthy human individuals. Method: immunoSEQ multiplex PCR; TCRdb's copy keeps in-frame clones and lacks some. The sample contains about 870,000 clones, 85% to 95% of which appear only once. The sample taken for sequencing was naive CD8+ T cells sorted from blood. The receptor set was obtained from a man aged 30-40 years in good health. CDR3s include the opening cysteine and the closing phenylalanine or tryptophan. D genes are given only for firm matches. The size of a clone is reported for some rows only, either as once, few or many, or as a class for expanded clones.

J: TRBJ2-7
D: NA
size: NA
V: TRBV5-8
CDR3: CASSLKDGYYEQYF
DNA: TGTGCCAGCAGCCTGAAGGACGGATACTACGAGCAGTACTTC

J: TRBJ2-4
D: NA
size: NA
V: TRBV4-3
CDR3: CASSQDWRAKNIQYF
DNA: TGCGCCAGCAGCCAAGACTGGAGAGCCAAAAACATTCAGTACTTC

J: TRBJ2-1
D: TRBD2
size: NA
V: TRBV11-2
CDR3: CASSSSPGTSGRAGDEQFF
DNA: TGTGCCAGCAGCTCTAGTCCGGGGACTAGCGGGAGGGCGGGGGATGAGCAGTTCTTC

J: TRBJ2-2
D: TRBD2
size: NA
V: TRBV7-3
CDR3: CASSLELAGGPGELFF
DNA: TGTGCCAGCAGCTTAGAACTAGCGGGAGGGCCCGGGGAGCTGTTTTTT

J: TRBJ2-3
D: NA
size: NA
V: TRBV29-1
CDR3: CSVVYSIRSDTQYF
DNA: TGCAGCGTTGTCTATAGTATAAGATCAGATACGCAGTATTTT

J: TRBJ2-7
D: TRBD1
size: once
V: TRBV5-8
CDR3: CASSGRGQGTYEQYF
DNA: TGTGCCAGCAGCGGAAGGGGACAGGGCACCTACGAGCAGTACTTC

J: TRBJ2-7
D: TRBD1
size: once
V: TRBV30
CDR3: CAWSAGQGGEQYF
DNA: TGTGCCTGGAGTGCCGGACAGGGAGGCGAGCAGTACTTC

J: TRBJ1-2
D: NA
size: NA
V: TRBV27
CDR3: CASTSRGYGYTF
DNA: TGTGCCAGCACGTCACGGGGCTATGGCTACACCTTC

J: TRBJ2-4
D: NA
size: NA
V: TRBV7-9
CDR3: CASSFVGDFAKNIQYF
DNA: TGTGCCAGCAGCTTTGTCGGGGATTTCGCCAAAAACATTCAGTACTTC

J: TRBJ1-2
D: TRBD1
size: NA
V: TRBV18
CDR3: CASSRDRSPGQGKGYTF
DNA: TGTGCCAGCTCACGCGATCGATCCCCGGGACAGGGAAAAGGCTACACCTTC

J: TRBJ2-7
D: NA
size: NA
V: TRBV29-1
CDR3: CSVVGETYEQYF
DNA: TGCAGCGTTGTGGGAGAAACCTACGAGCAGTACTTC

J: TRBJ1-3
D: NA
size: NA
V: TRBV4-1
CDR3: CASSQDGSPGNTIYF
DNA: TGCGCCAGCAGCCAAGATGGGTCACCTGGAAACACCATATATTTT

J: TRBJ2-5
D: TRBD2
size: NA
V: TRBV13
CDR3: CASSLGLAGQAQYF
DNA: TGTGCCAGCAGCTTAGGACTAGCGGGACAGGCCCAGTACTTC

J: TRBJ2-1
D: TRBD1
size: NA
V: TRBV27
CDR3: CASTATGNYNEQFF
DNA: TGTGCCAGCACCGCGACAGGGAACTACAATGAGCAGTTCTTC

J: TRBJ1-2
D: TRBD1
size: NA
V: TRBV4-1
CDR3: CASSQEPGRQGYGYTF
DNA: TGCGCCAGCAGCCAAGAACCCGGCCGACAGGGCTATGGCTACACCTTC

J: TRBJ2-5
D: NA
size: NA
V: TRBV7-9
CDR3: CASSLILETQYF
DNA: TGTGCCAGCAGCTTAATTCTTGAGACCCAGTACTTC

J: TRBJ2-5
D: NA
size: NA
V: TRBV7-9
CDR3: CASSAEETQYF
DNA: TGTGCCAGCAGCGCCGAAGAGACCCAGTACTTC

J: TRBJ2-7
D: NA
size: once
V: TRBV30
CDR3: CAWSVGSEQYF
DNA: TGTGCCTGGAGTGTCGGTAGCGAGCAGTACTTC

J: TRBJ2-3
D: NA
size: NA
V: TRBV7-9
CDR3: CASSLVRTSTDTQYF
DNA: TGTGCCAGCAGCTTAGTGAGAACTAGCACAGATACGCAGTATTTT

J: TRBJ1-2
D: TRBD1
size: NA
V: TRBV29-1
CDR3: CSVVRRPSGTAKAKYGYTF
DNA: TGCAGCGTTGTCCGCCGTCCATCCGGGACAGCCAAAGCCAAATATGGCTACACCTTC

J: TRBJ1-5
D: NA
size: NA
V: TRBV21-1
CDR3: CASSKYGRGDRSNQPQHF
DNA: TGTGCCAGCAGCAAATATGGGAGGGGGGATAGGAGCAATCAGCCCCAGCATTTT

J: TRBJ2-1
D: NA
size: NA
V: TRBV7-9
CDR3: CASSFPPQDSYNEQFF
DNA: TGTGCCAGCAGCTTCCCCCCGCAGGACTCCTACAATGAGCAGTTCTTC

J: TRBJ2-7
D: NA
size: NA
V: TRBV10-3
CDR3: CAIGQPGQYF
DNA: TGTGCCATCGGACAACCGGGGCAGTACTTC

J: TRBJ2-7
D: NA
size: NA
V: TRBV10-3
CDR3: CAISETPGSYEQYF
DNA: TGTGCCATCAGTGAGACTCCAGGGTCCTACGAGCAGTACTTC

J: TRBJ2-1
D: NA
size: few
V: TRBV29-1
CDR3: CSAATRDNVANEQFF
DNA: TGCAGCGCCGCCACGCGGGACAACGTGGCGAATGAGCAGTTCTTC

J: TRBJ2-1
D: TRBD2
size: NA
V: TRBV29-1
CDR3: CSVDTGGGYNEQFF
DNA: TGCAGCGTTGATACGGGAGGTGGCTACAATGAGCAGTTCTTC

J: TRBJ2-3
D: NA
size: NA
V: TRBV9
CDR3: CASSGAASTDTQYF
DNA: TGTGCCAGCAGCGGAGCGGCTAGCACAGATACGCAGTATTTT

J: TRBJ1-2
D: TRBD1
size: NA
V: TRBV19
CDR3: CASSFRGRGYGYTF
DNA: TGTGCCAGTAGCTTCAGGGGGCGCGGCTATGGCTACACCTTC

J: TRBJ2-7
D: TRBD1
size: NA
V: TRBV6-1
CDR3: CASLGTGRAYEQYF
DNA: TGTGCCAGCCTTGGGACAGGGCGTGCCTACGAGCAGTACTTC

J: TRBJ2-7
D: TRBD1
size: NA
V: TRBV4-1
CDR3: CASSQRTGTYEQYF
DNA: TGCGCCAGCAGCCAAAGGACAGGCACCTACGAGCAGTACTTC

J: TRBJ1-2
D: TRBD1
size: NA
V: TRBV6-5
CDR3: CASSTGTGGYTF
DNA: TGTGCCAGCAGTACGGGGACAGGCGGCTACACCTTC

J: TRBJ2-1
D: NA
size: NA
V: TRBV5-6
CDR3: CASKPRGRTEQFF
DNA: TGTGCCAGCAAACCTAGAGGAAGGACTGAGCAGTTCTTC

J: TRBJ2-1
D: TRBD2
size: NA
V: TRBV27
CDR3: CASSSSGTSGYNEQFF
DNA: TGTGCCAGCAGTTCTTCCGGGACTAGCGGATACAATGAGCAGTTCTTC

J: TRBJ2-3
D: TRBD2
size: NA
V: TRBV7-6
CDR3: CASSPGTSGITDTQYF
DNA: TGTGCCAGCAGCCCAGGGACTAGCGGAATCACAGATACGCAGTATTTT

J: TRBJ2-2
D: NA
size: NA
V: TRBV28
CDR3: CASSFLNWEANTGELFF
DNA: TGTGCCAGCAGTTTTCTCAACTGGGAGGCGAACACCGGGGAGCTGTTTTTT

J: TRBJ2-1
D: NA
size: NA
V: TRBV6-5
CDR3: CASSSADGSYNEQFF
DNA: TGTGCCAGCAGTTCCGCGGACGGTTCCTACAATGAGCAGTTCTTC

J: TRBJ2-3
D: NA
size: once
V: TRBV15
CDR3: CATSRVGLAVAQYF
DNA: TGTGCCACCAGCAGAGTGGGGTTGGCGGTTGCGCAGTATTTT

J: TRBJ2-7
D: NA
size: NA
V: TRBV7-2
CDR3: CASSLDRVEPYEQYF
DNA: TGTGCCAGCAGCTTAGACAGGGTGGAGCCCTACGAGCAGTACTTC

J: TRBJ2-4
D: NA
size: NA
V: TRBV11-2
CDR3: CASRKSSGAKNIQYF
DNA: TGTGCCAGCAGAAAAAGCAGCGGAGCCAAAAACATTCAGTACTTC

J: TRBJ2-4
D: TRBD1
size: NA
V: TRBV7-2
CDR3: CASSLAGGSNIQYF
DNA: TGTGCCAGCAGCTTAGCAGGGGGCTCAAACATTCAGTACTTC

J: TRBJ2-3
D: NA
size: NA
V: TRBV7-9
CDR3: CASSLIRGIDLYGTDTQYF
DNA: TGTGCCAGCAGCTTAATTCGGGGTATTGACCTTTACGGCACAGATACGCAGTATTTT

J: TRBJ2-7
D: TRBD2
size: NA
V: TRBV29-1
CDR3: CSVEAQREGYEQYF
DNA: TGCAGCGTTGAAGCACAAAGGGAGGGCTACGAGCAGTACTTC

J: TRBJ2-3
D: TRBD2
size: NA
V: TRBV10-3
CDR3: CAISLAASTDTQYF
DNA: TGTGCCATCAGCCTAGCGGCTAGCACAGATACGCAGTATTTT

J: TRBJ2-1
D: TRBD2
size: NA
V: TRBV29-1
CDR3: CSVDWGTSGSFF
DNA: TGCAGCGTTGACTGGGGGACTAGCGGGAGCTTCTTC

J: TRBJ1-1
D: NA
size: NA
V: TRBV7-6
CDR3: CASSLQGSAEAFF
DNA: TGTGCCAGCAGCTTACAGGGGAGCGCTGAAGCTTTCTTT

J: TRBJ2-1
D: TRBD1
size: once
V: TRBV29-1
CDR3: CSPRQGDNNEQFF
DNA: TGCAGCCCCCGACAGGGGGATAACAATGAGCAGTTCTTC

J: TRBJ2-7
D: TRBD2
size: NA
V: TRBV10-1
CDR3: CASSESGWGGSYEQYF
DNA: TGCGCCAGCAGTGAGTCGGGCTGGGGGGGTTCCTACGAGCAGTACTTC

J: TRBJ2-7
D: TRBD2
size: NA
V: TRBV4-3
CDR3: CASSQDTGLAGGREQYF
DNA: TGCGCCAGCAGCCAAGATACGGGACTAGCGGGAGGGCGGGAGCAGTACTTC

J: TRBJ2-3
D: NA
size: NA
V: TRBV27
CDR3: CASNLGHTQYF
DNA: TGTGCCAGCAATCTAGGGCATACGCAGTATTTT

J: TRBJ2-6
D: NA
size: NA
V: TRBV5-6
CDR3: CASSFRQGGANVLTF
DNA: TGTGCCAGCAGCTTTAGGCAGGGAGGTGCCAACGTCCTGACTTTC

J: TRBJ2-7
D: NA
size: NA
V: TRBV27
CDR3: CASSLVGKFHEQYF
DNA: TGTGCCAGCAGTTTAGTAGGGAAGTTTCACGAGCAGTACTTC

J: TRBJ2-7
D: NA
size: NA
V: TRBV27
CDR3: CASSLSFRGHYEQYF
DNA: TGTGCCAGCAGTTTATCGTTTAGAGGACACTACGAGCAGTACTTC

J: TRBJ2-2
D: NA
size: NA
V: TRBV6-1
CDR3: CASSAPKPANTGELFF
DNA: TGTGCCAGCAGTGCCCCCAAGCCTGCGAACACCGGGGAGCTGTTTTTT

J: TRBJ2-7
D: TRBD2
size: NA
V: TRBV7-6
CDR3: CASSLEAGRSYEQYF
DNA: TGTGCCAGCAGCTTAGAAGCCGGGAGGTCCTACGAGCAGTACTTC

J: TRBJ2-3
D: TRBD2
size: NA
V: TRBV28
CDR3: CATKLITATSRTLDTQYF
DNA: TGTGCCACCAAGTTAATTACGGCGACTAGCCGCACCCTAGATACGCAGTATTTT

J: TRBJ2-5
D: TRBD1
size: NA
V: TRBV11-2
CDR3: CASSLRDRGLETQYF
DNA: TGTGCCAGCAGCCTCCGGGACAGGGGGTTGGAGACCCAGTACTTC

J: TRBJ2-7
D: NA
size: few
V: TRBV2
CDR3: CASVQSSYEQYF
DNA: TGTGCCAGCGTACAGTCCTCCTACGAGCAGTACTTC